These 13 T cell receptor beta chains came from one sample sequenced in a study of regulatory T cells in long-lasting Graves disease. The time point denotes: newly diagnosed GD, antithyroid drugs for less than 3 months. Generation of the TCR library employed RNA extracted from PBMCs. Construction of TCR beta libraries relied on iRepertoire HTBI primers and on Arm-PCR targeting CDR3 regions. MiXCR, run by TCRdb on the multiplex PCR reads, gives a single entry per CDR3 protein. The data contain about 460,000 distinct CDR3 sequences, 14% of them seen just once; the ten biggest clones take up around a sixth. The same specimen was also included in a second study, on T cells in Graves' hyperthyroidism and ophthalmopathy.

Here the sequenced sample was peripheral blood mononuclear cells (PBMCs), taken at new diagnosis, from a patient treated with antithyroid drugs. All receptors derive from a woman aged 45-65 years with Graves disease.

The genes are TRBV25-1 and TRBJ2-1; D might be TRBD1 (6 bases). The germline V and J ends were trimmed by 2 bases and 4 bases, with 15 bases remaining between them. Germline assignment: CDR1 MGHDK and CDR2 SYGVNS. The CDR3 loop spans 16 amino acids. In nucleotides, the CDR3 is TGTGCCAGCAGTGAAGGGGGCAGGTCTCTTTACAATGAGCAGTTCTTC. Translating gives CASSEGGRSLYNEQFF.

This clonotype showed up many times. The chain links TRBV20-1 to TRBJ2-5; 8 bases line up with TRBD2. The CDR3 is 15 residues long. V shed 3 bases and J 4 bases; nucleotides not matched to a gene: 10. The germline V gene encodes CDR1 DFQATT and CDR2 SNEGSKA (reference sequence). CDR3 sequence: CSAREGLEVPETQYF. In nucleotides, the CDR3 is TGCAGTGCTAGGGAGGGACTAGAGGTTCCAGAGACCCAGTACTTC.

The table lists this clonotype with many counts. V usage is TRBV27 and J usage is TRBJ2-1; 8 nucleotides line up with TRBD1. The germline gives CDR1 MNHEY, CDR2 SMNVEV (reference sequence). This CDR3 is 15 amino acids long. After removal of 2 bases from V and 1 base from J, the junction contained 1 base not matched to a gene. CDR3 loop: CASSLRQGSYNEQFF. CDR3 coding DNA: TGTGCCAGCAGTTTAAGACAGGGGTCCTACAATGAGCAGTTCTTC.

As for this clonotype: A much larger clone lies one base from this, so it may be a read error. This chain links TRBV3-1 with TRBJ2-3, with D tentatively TRBD1 (5 bases). The CDR3 is 13 amino acids. The ends were cut back, 6 bases at V and 8 bases at J, with 15 bases in the middle. Germline V gene data show CDR1 as LGHDT and CDR2 as YNNKEL (reference sequence). This chain's CDR3 is CASRPLTGGTQYF. CDR3 nucleotide sequence: TGTGCCAGCAGGCCCCTAACAGGCGGTACGCAGTATTTT.

This clonotype has a count of ten or more. The V call is TRBV20-1, the J call TRBJ2-3, with D possibly matching TRBD2 (5 bases). Trimming shortened V by 3 bases and J by 2 bases, and 6 bases separated the two germline ends. Germline loops: CDR1 DFQATT, CDR2 SNEGSKA (reference sequence). CDR3 length: 12 amino acids. The CDR3 nucleotides read TGCAGTGCTAGCGGGGTCACAGATACGCAGTATTTT. This encodes CSASGVTDTQYF.

The chain has TRBV5-1 and TRBJ1-4, with a tentative D call TRBD1 (5 bases). V shed 4 bases and J shed 2 bases, with 18 bases lying between them. The CDR3 totals 17 residues. The germline V gene encodes CDR1 SGHRS and CDR2 YFSETQ. The CDR3 here is CASSLTPQGPTNEKLFF. The DNA of the CDR3 is TGCGCCAGCAGCCTAACCCCCCAGGGCCCCACTAATGAAAAACTGTTTTTT.

This clonotype was picked up many times. This chain joins TRBV28 and TRBJ1-2, with D possibly matching TRBD1 (5 bases). Trimming removed 1 base from V and 4 bases from J, with 19 bases in between. The CDR3 is made up of 17 amino acids. Germline CDR1 is MDHEN and CDR2 is SYDVKM. The CDR3 coding sequence is TGTGCCAGCAGTTTATTAGGCGGGGCCGACGGTACCTATGGCTACACCTTC. This translates into CASSLLGGADGTYGYTF.

The V call is TRBV5-4, the J call TRBJ2-2; 10 bases line up with TRBD1. CDR1 is SGHNT, CDR2 YYREEE, per germline (reference sequence). Trimming at V came to 4 bases and at J to 0 bases, leaving 6 bases not matched to a gene. The CDR3 extends over 17 amino acids. The CDR3 coding sequence is TGTGCCAGCAGCCGCGACAGGGGGCCGTCGAACACCGGGGAGCTGTTTTTT. It yields the protein CASSRDRGPSNTGELFF.

This clonotype has a count of ten or more. The V call is TRBV30, the J call TRBJ2-1; D call uncertain. CDR3 length: 11 amino acids. The germline V gene encodes CDR1 GTSNPN and CDR2 SVGIG (reference sequence). Trimming stripped 3 bases from V and 9 bases from J, with 9 bases between. CDR3 sequence: CAWREASEQFF. Here the CDR3 DNA reads TGTGCCTGGAGAGAGGCGAGTGAGCAGTTCTTC.

This clonotype has only one observation. This clone may be a read error of a much larger clone one base away. This sequence joins TRBV6-1 and TRBJ2-3, with 13 positions matching TRBD2. CDR3 length: 16 residues. CDR1 is MNHNS, CDR2 SASEGT, per germline. V lost 6 bases and J lost 2; bases outside the gene matches: 5. In DNA, the CDR3 is TGTGCCAGCAGGGGACTAGCGGGACTCCACACAGATACGCAGTATTTT. Amino acids: CASRGLAGLHTDTQYF.

In this sample, this clonotype turned up many times. The chain joins TRBV7-9 to TRBJ2-1; D assignment may be TRBD1 or TRBD2 (8 bases each). The CDR3 consists of 19 residues. The ends were cut back, 3 bases at V and 6 bases at J, with 27 bases in the middle. CDR1 is SEHNR, CDR2 FQNEAQ, per germline (reference sequence). In DNA form, the CDR3 reads TGTGCCAGCAGCTTTTGGCCAGGGGGCTCACTAGCGGACCTCAATGAGCAGTTCTTC. Translating gives CASSFWPGGSLADLNEQFF.

This clonotype occurred many times. The chain combines TRBV5-1 with TRBJ1-1; a possible D gene is TRBD1 (6 bases). The CDR3 is 16 residues long. Trimming cost V 6 bases and J 3 bases, with 21 bases left between them. Germline CDR1 and CDR2: SGHRS and YFSETQ. For the CDR3, the DNA is TGCGCCAGCACTAACCGGGACACGGTGGGCGACACTGAAGCTTTCTTT. It is translated as CASTNRDTVGDTEAFF.

The V and J genes are TRBV20-1 and TRBJ2-7, with a weak D call TRBD2 (6 bases). The CDR3 is 13 amino acids. Germline CDR1 DFQATT, CDR2 SNEGSKA (reference sequence). With 5 bases removed from V and 0 bases from J, the gap between germline ends came to 11 bases. CDR3: CSAYRDFSYEQYF. The CDR3 region has the DNA TGCAGTGCTTACCGGGACTTCTCCTACGAGCAGTACTTC.